This TCR beta chain is from a study of PD-1 blockade in classical Hodgkin lymphoma. Remarks on this clone: The antigen is not known.

The data were produced by immunoSEQ multiplex PCR, yet TCRdb's version contains in-frame clones alone and is incomplete. Of around 25,000 clones in the sample, approximately 90% were seen once. The study, taken as a whole, reports: Newly diagnosed patients reportedly trailed healthy donors in baseline TCR diversity. Those patients who began receiving nivolumab less than 1 year after ASCT had lower diversity, and they were excluded.

This CDR3 has 16 residues. The germline V gene encodes CDR1 SGHNT and CDR2 YYREEE (reference sequence). Trimming took 1 base from V and 1 from J, leaving 14 bases between them. Time point: cycle 4 day 1 (C4D1), after six to seven weeks of nivolumab. The patients all showed relapse after autologous stem cell transplantation, while their brentuximab vedotin exposure varied. The chain couples TRBV5-4 to TRBJ2-5, with D maybe TRBD2 (6 bases). The receptor was derived from a human donor with classical Hodgkin lymphoma. This material consisted of peripheral blood mononuclear cells (PBMCs), taken before the fourth cycle of nivolumab. The CDR3 is CASSLKLGTSQETQYF. CDR3 DNA: TGTGCCAGCAGCTTGAAATTGGGGACTTCCCAAGAGACCCAGTACTTC.